These 24 T cell receptor beta chains were all obtained from the same sample, sequenced in a study of OX40 agonist ivuxolimab in advanced cancers. TCRdb keeps only in-frame clones here, not all; method: immunoSEQ multiplex PCR. In the table there are 55,000 to 70,000 clones, approximately 86% of which are singletons. The sequences come from CD4+ or CD8+ T cells sorted from blood, collected in a trial of the OX40 agonist ivuxolimab. These receptors originate from an adult with an advanced solid tumor such as melanoma, head and neck, liver or kidney cancer.

DNA for the CDR3: TGTGCCTGGAGAGGGACTAGCGGGACAGATGAGCAGTTCTTC. Its protein is CAWRGTSGTDEQFF. The genes are TRBV30 and TRBJ2-1; 13 nucleotides agree with TRBD2. With V trimmed by 3 bases and J by 8 bases, 4 bases remained unmatched. The CDR3 extends over 14 amino acids. The germline gives CDR1 GTSNPN, CDR2 SVGIG (reference sequence).

CDR3: CASSVDGFGNTIYF. For the CDR3, the DNA is TGTGCCAGCAGCGTAGACGGGTTTGGAAACACCATATATTTT. The chain carries TRBV9 and TRBJ1-3; D is unclear. The CDR3 contains 14 residues. Germline values: CDR1 SGDLS, CDR2 YYNGEE. Trimming removed 0 bases at V and 3 bases at J, with 7 bases between. The variable domain in full, with the rest retrieved from reference TRBV9 and TRBJ1-3, is DSGVTQTPKHLITATGQRVTLRCSPRSGDLSVYWYQQSLDQGLQFLIQYYNGEERAKGNILERFSAQQFPDLHSELNLSSLELGDSALYFCASSVDGFGNTIYFGEGSWLTVV.

This chain links TRBV28 with TRBJ1-4, with 8 positions matching TRBD1. Losses at the gene ends were 6 bases for V and 8 bases for J; bases not matched to a gene: 17. The CDR3 consists of 17 residues. Germline V gene sequence: CDR1 MDHEN, CDR2 SYDVKM. As DNA, the CDR3 is TGTGCCAGCAGAGGAGCCGGCCTGGACAGGGTCGGGGAAAAACTGTTTTTT. As protein: CASRGAGLDRVGEKLFF.

This sequence joins TRBV7-2 and TRBJ1-5, with D tentatively TRBD1 (5 bases). Germline V gene sequence: CDR1 SGHTA, CDR2 FQGNSA. V dropped 5 bases and J dropped 1 base, with 15 bases sitting between them. CDR3 length: 16 amino acids. CDR3 sequence reads: CASSPLGGGSNQPQHF. CDR3 in DNA: TGTGCCAGCAGCCCCCTGGGGGGTGGAAGCAATCAGCCCCAGCATTTT.

The rearrangement joins TRBV6-5 to TRBJ2-3; 10 positions match TRBD2. The CDR3 is made up of 15 amino acids. J gave up 4 bases and V 6 bases, and 7 bases lay outside the gene matches. The germline CDR1 and CDR2 sequences are MNHEY and SVGAGI. CDR3 in amino acids: CASSDWLAGADTQYF. The CDR3 DNA reads TGTGCCAGCAGCGACTGGCTAGCGGGAGCAGATACGCAGTATTTT.

The V and J genes are TRBV7-2 and TRBJ1-3, with TRBD1 as a possible D gene (6 bases). The CDR3 spans 13 residues. Germline V gives CDR1 SGHTA, CDR2 FQGNSA. Trimming removed 5 bases from V and 8 bases from J, with 13 bases in between. This CDR3 is CASSITQGDTIYF. DNA of the CDR3: TGTGCCAGCAGCATAACACAGGGAGACACCATATATTTT.

The chain couples TRBV2 to TRBJ2-7, with D perhaps TRBD1 (6 bases). The CDR3 has 14 residues. Trimming left V 4 bases short and J 0 bases short, with 10 bases between. Germline CDR1 and CDR2: SNHLY and FYNNEI. CDR3 residues: CASSVQGSSYEQYF. CDR3 bases: TGTGCCAGCAGTGTTCAGGGGTCCTCCTACGAGCAGTACTTC. The full variable domain, completed using reference TRBV2 and TRBJ2-7, is EPEVTQTPSHQVTQMGQEVILRCVPISNHLYFYWYRQILGQKVEFLVSFYNNEISEKSEIFDDQFSVERPDGSNFTLKIRSTKLEDSAMYFCASSVQGSSYEQYFGPGTRLTVT.

The V and J genes are TRBV11-3 and TRBJ2-1; 14 bases map to TRBD2. CDR3 length: 16 amino acids. The J segment lost 8 bases and the V segment lost 1 base, leaving 4 bases of the junction unmatched. Germline values: CDR1 SGHNT, CDR2 YENEEA. CDR3 DNA sequence: TGTGCCAGCAGCTTAGGAGGACTAGCGGGAGGCCATGAGCAGTTCTTC. It encodes CASSLGGLAGGHEQFF.

The chain carries TRBV6-1 and TRBJ2-2; D gene ambiguous. The germline gives CDR1 MNHNS, CDR2 SASEGT. This CDR3 has 13 amino acids. V was cut by 7 bases and J by 3 bases, with 9 bases left in between. The CDR3 sequence: CASTAGYTGELFF. The CDR3 coding sequence is TGTGCCAGCACCGCAGGTTACACCGGGGAGCTGTTTTTT.

The chain carries TRBV6-5 and TRBJ1-5; D may be TRBD1 (5 bases). V was pared by 7 bases and J by 3 bases, with 13 bases between. Germline CDR1 and CDR2: MNHEY and SVGAGI. CDR3 length equals 14 residues. For the CDR3, the DNA is TGTGCCAGCACATCCGGACAAATCAATCAGCCCCAGCATTTT. Its protein is CASTSGQINQPQHF.

The chain recombines TRBV9 with TRBJ2-6, with D possibly TRBD1 on 6 matching bases. The CDR3 length is 20 residues. The ends were cut back, 2 bases at V and 0 bases at J, with 21 bases in the middle. CDR1 and CDR2 (germline): SGDLS, YYNGEE. The CDR3 region is CASSVESLGGHSSGANVLTF. CDR3 bases: TGTGCCAGCAGCGTGGAAAGCCTTGGGGGACATAGCTCTGGGGCCAACGTCCTGACTTTC.

Comment on this clone: Other DNA sequences of this sample code for an identical CDR3. J is TRBJ2-7 and V is TRBV5-1, with D uncertain. CDR3 length: 12 residues. Trimming pared 4 bases from V and 3 bases from J, leaving 8 bases between. The germline V gene encodes CDR1 SGHRS and CDR2 YFSETQ. The CDR3 nucleotides are TGCGCCAGCAGCCGTGACCGCTACGAGCAGTACTTC. Translating it yields CASSRDRYEQYF.

The chain uses TRBV29-1 and TRBJ2-5; the D gene is possibly TRBD1 (5 bases). In germline, CDR1 is SQVTM, CDR2 ANQGSEA. Between the trimmed V and J ends, which lost 4 bases and 2 bases, there was a span of 8 bases. The CDR3 is made up of 12 amino acids. The CDR3: CSVAGPQETQYF. DNA of the CDR3: TGCAGCGTTGCAGGGCCACAAGAGACCCAGTACTTC.

The rearrangement links TRBV6-1 to TRBJ2-5, with 7 positions matching TRBD2. Losses at the gene ends were 5 bases for V and 2 bases for J; bases not matched to a gene: 8. The CDR3 runs to 15 residues. Germline assignment: CDR1 MNHNS and CDR2 SASEGT. The DNA of the CDR3 is TGTGCCAGCAGTTCACCGGGGGGAAGACAAGAGACCCAGTACTTC. This encodes CASSSPGGRQETQYF.

This clone was seen a handful of times. The rearrangement uses TRBV28 and TRBJ1-1; 7 nucleotides match TRBD1. The germline V gene has CDR1 MDHEN and CDR2 SYDVKM. V lost 4 bases to trimming and J lost 2 bases; unmatched junction nucleotides: 7. The CDR3 consists of 15 residues. The CDR3 sequence: CASSSYWDSNTEAFF. The CDR3 region has the DNA TGTGCCAGCAGTTCTTACTGGGACAGCAACACTGAAGCTTTCTTT.

CDR3 DNA sequence: TGTGCCAGCACCGCGGGGGAGCCCCCAGATACGCAGTATTTT. This gives the protein CASTAGEPPDTQYF. This chain uses TRBV2 with TRBJ2-3; TRBD2 agrees at 7 bases. The ends lost 7 bases at V and 4 bases at J; junction bases unmatched: 8. The CDR3 spans 14 residues. CDR1 and CDR2 from the germline V gene are SNHLY and FYNNEI.

The rearrangement links TRBV19 to TRBJ2-5; D is undetermined. The CDR3 length is 12 residues. The V end lost 5 bases, the J end lost 9 bases, and 13 bases lay between the germline ends. CDR1 is LNHDA, CDR2 SQIVND, per germline (reference sequence). DNA of the CDR3: TGTGCCAGTAGTGAACAGTTTGGGGCCCAGTACTTC. This codes for CASSEQFGAQYF.

The gene calls are TRBV5-1 and TRBJ2-1; no clear D gene. CDR3 length equals 16 residues. V dropped 4 bases and J dropped 7 bases, with 21 bases sitting between them. Germline V CDR1 and CDR2: SGHRS, YFSETQ. In DNA, the CDR3 is TGCGCCAGCAGCCCATGGGTGGCGTCGGGTCGGAATGAGCAGTTCTTC. It specifies CASSPWVASGRNEQFF.

The table lists this clone with a few counts. The genes are TRBV7-9 and TRBJ1-1; D remains unclear. V gave up 1 base and J gave up 1 base, with 4 bases separating them. The CDR3 consists of 13 residues. Looked up from germline, CDR1 is SEHNR and CDR2 is FQNEAQ (reference sequence). The CDR3 reads CASSLDPNTEAFF. The CDR3 coding sequence is TGTGCCAGCAGCTTAGATCCGAACACTGAAGCTTTCTTT.

The chain uses TRBV28 and TRBJ2-7; no clear D gene. The CDR3 has 13 residues. V lost 7 bases and J lost 3, with 13 bases in between. Germline V gene sequence: CDR1 MDHEN, CDR2 SYDVKM. CDR3 nucleotide sequence: TGTGCCAGCACCCGAGGTGGAAGCTACGAGCAGTACTTC. Translation gives CASTRGGSYEQYF.

The rearrangement links TRBV15 to TRBJ1-1; perhaps TRBD1 as D (6 bases). Trimming shortened V by 1 base and J by 6 bases, and 12 bases separated the two germline ends. Germline CDR1 and CDR2: LNHNV and YYDKDF (reference sequence). There are 14 residues in the CDR3. The CDR3 sequence is CATSRVSWTAEAFF. The CDR3 bases are TGTGCCACCAGCAGAGTAAGTTGGACAGCTGAAGCTTTCTTT.

The chain joins TRBV7-9 to TRBJ2-7; D is possibly TRBD1 (5 bases). The CDR3 runs to 13 residues. CDR1 and CDR2 (germline): SEHNR, FQNEAQ (reference sequence). Deletions cut 2 bases from V and 3 bases from J, with 8 bases between. CDR3 sequence: CASSLSRDYEQYF. For the CDR3, the DNA is TGTGCCAGCAGCTTAAGCAGGGACTACGAGCAGTACTTC.

V usage is TRBV2 and J usage is TRBJ2-7; unclear D gene. The germline V gene encodes CDR1 SNHLY and CDR2 FYNNEI. The CDR3 has 15 amino acids. V lost 3 bases and J 5 bases, leaving 17 bases between the germline ends. The CDR3 DNA is TGTGCCAGCAGTGATCCCTCCCGTTCGGGCAACGAGCAGTACTTC. This sequence encodes CASSDPSRSGNEQYF.

This chain links TRBV6-6 with TRBJ2-7; D is perhaps TRBD1 or TRBD2 (5 bases each). The ends were cut back, 7 bases at V and 6 bases at J, with 16 bases in the middle. The germline gives CDR1 MNHNY, CDR2 SVGAGI (reference sequence). The CDR3 sequence is 13 residues long. The CDR3 sequence: CASIVGPRGEQYF. The DNA of the CDR3 is TGTGCCAGCATCGTGGGACCTCGCGGCGAGCAGTACTTC.